The clone carrying this T cell receptor (beta chain) appeared a few times. The antigen is not known. Prepared libraries of TCR beta cDNA carried unique molecular identifiers. TCRdb re-called the PCR reads with MiXCR, one entry per CDR3 protein. The sample lists about 400,000 distinct CDR3 sequences, around a third occurring once. The data were obtained in a study of post-analysis software for immune sequencing data. General study findings and limits: Significantly lower normalized Chao1 diversity was found in patients with multiple sclerosis relative to controls. Among several TRBV segments more frequent in patients than controls were TRBV5-6, TRBV5-1 and TRBV20-1.

This CDR3 contains 15 residues. Germline CDR1 KGHDR, CDR2 SFDVKD. J gave up 4 bases and V 9 bases, and 8 bases lay outside the gene matches. The receptor was isolated from a girl between 10 and 17 years old with multiple sclerosis. The sample consisted of blood. The chain has TRBV24-1 and TRBJ2-3, with 11 positions matching TRBD2. The CDR3 region has the DNA TGTGCCACCTCCGCCGGGACTAGCGGCCCAGATACGCAGTATTTT. Protein product: CATSAGTSGPDTQYF.